This T cell receptor beta chain derives from a study of blood T cells in healthy people across ages. A sample-barcoded 5' primer and a J-beta primer mix were used in a second PCR of roughly 7 to 12 cycles. TCRdb re-derived calls from the 5' RACE reads in MiXCR, one entry per CDR3 protein. The sample lists around 1.5 million distinct CDR3 sequences, about 31% seen once, with about 11% in the top ten. This clonotype showed up just once. V was clipped by 0 bases and J by 7 bases; unmatched bases: 6. Germline V gene sequence: CDR1 MNHEY, CDR2 SVGAGI. CDR3 size: 16 residues. This TCR was sampled from a woman in her 30s in good health. Sequences were obtained from blood. V gene TRBV6-5 combines with J gene TRBJ2-1; 10 bases are shared with TRBD2. CDR3 amino acids: CASSYSAVAGGNEQFF. The CDR3 DNA sequence: TGTGCCAGCAGTTACTCGGCGGTAGCGGGAGGTAATGAGCAGTTCTTC.